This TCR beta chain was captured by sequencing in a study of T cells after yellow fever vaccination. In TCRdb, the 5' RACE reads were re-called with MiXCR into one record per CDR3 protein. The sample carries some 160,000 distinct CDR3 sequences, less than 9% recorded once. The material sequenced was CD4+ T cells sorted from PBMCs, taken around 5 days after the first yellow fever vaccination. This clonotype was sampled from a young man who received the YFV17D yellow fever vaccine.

The CDR3 here is CASSATGGGEKLFF. The CDR3 region has the DNA TGTGCCAGCAGCGCGACAGGGGGCGGGGAAAAACTGTTTTTT. The V call is TRBV9, the J call TRBJ1-4; 10 bases map to TRBD1. The germline CDR1 and CDR2 sequences are SGDLS and YYNGEE. The CDR3 sequence is 14 residues long. V shed 3 bases and J 8 bases; nucleotides not matched to a gene: 4.